A single sample is the source of the 5 T cell receptor beta chains below, sequenced in a study of shared clonotypes between healthy human individuals. Sequencing used immunoSEQ multiplex PCR; TCRdb keeps in-frame clones, though not all of them. The sample consists of 650,000 to 800,000 clones, approximately 72% of them appearing once. Sequencing input: memory CD4+ T cells sorted from blood. As for subset: CD45RA-negative fraction. The origin of the receptors is a woman in her 30s in good health.

This clone appeared a few times. The chain couples TRBV7-2 to TRBJ2-7; D is uncertain. The ends were cut back, 5 bases at V and 2 bases at J, with 16 bases in the middle. The CDR3 covers 15 residues. CDR1 and CDR2 from the germline V gene are SGHTA and FQGNSA. The CDR3, as DNA: TGTGCCAGCAGCCAAAATACATTGGGCCCCTACGAGCAGTACTTC. The encoded protein is CASSQNTLGPYEQYF.

V gene TRBV18 combines with J gene TRBJ1-2; the D is unclear. V lost 3 bases to trimming and J lost 4 bases, with 9 bases between them. The CDR3 spans 13 residues. Germline CDR1 KGHSH, CDR2 LQKENI. CDR3 sequence (DNA): TGTGCCAGCTCACCGGACGGATCCTATGGCTACACCTTC. Amino acid sequence: CASSPDGSYGYTF.

The V call is TRBV19, the J call TRBJ2-7, with a possible D match to TRBD1 (6 bases). The CDR3 spans 14 residues. Trimming pared 3 bases from V and 2 bases from J, leaving 11 bases between. In germline, CDR1 is LNHDA, CDR2 SQIVND (reference sequence). CDR3 coding DNA: TGTGCCAGTAGTATCGACAGGAGAACCTACGAGCAGTACTTC. This gives the protein CASSIDRRTYEQYF.

For this clone: Other DNA sequences from this sample encode an identical CDR3 as well. This sequence joins TRBV18 and TRBJ2-1, with 7 bases identical to TRBD1. Germline assignment: CDR1 KGHSH and CDR2 LQKENI. Trimming cost V 3 bases and J 1 base; bases outside gene matches: 0. The CDR3 extends over 14 amino acids. For the CDR3, the DNA is TGTGCCAGCTCACCGGACAGGTCCTACAATGAGCAGTTCTTC. Its translation: CASSPDRSYNEQFF.

The rearrangement uses TRBV6-5 and TRBJ1-5; 8 nucleotides match TRBD1. Germline V gives CDR1 MNHEY, CDR2 SVGAGI. This CDR3 comprises 14 residues. Germline trimming cut 7 bases from V and 6 bases from J; bases unmatched to any gene: 8. CDR3 region: CASTLGQGGQPQHF. CDR3 in DNA: TGTGCCAGCACCCTTGGACAGGGAGGTCAGCCCCAGCATTTT.